The rows below give T cell receptor beta chains drawn from one sample of a study of CD8 T cells in Susac syndrome. TCRdb called the immunoSEQ multiplex PCR reads again in MiXCR, with one record for every CDR3 protein. Of 330,000 or so distinct CDR3 sequences in the sample, over 75% were seen once. The sample taken for sequencing was CD8+ T cells from PBMCs. Every receptor here comes from a human donor with multiple sclerosis. The CDR3 runs from the conserved cysteine through the conserved F or W. A D gene is named only where the DNA matches it firmly. Not every row has a clone size; where given, it reads once, few, many or a size class.

v_gene	abundance	d_gene	j_gene	CDR3aa	CDR3nt
TRBV7-3	-	-	TRBJ2-1	CASSLNGTDWHNEQFF	TGTGCCAGCAGCTTAAACGGGACCGACTGGCACAATGAGCAGTTCTTC
TRBV20-1	-	-	TRBJ2-7	CSASRMGLYPYEQYF	TGCAGTGCTAGCCGCATGGGACTGTACCCCTACGAGCAGTACTTC
TRBV7-6	-	TRBD2	TRBJ2-5	CASSLGLVRGGVETQYF	TGTGCCAGCAGCTTAGGTCTGGTACGGGGAGGGGTCGAGACCCAGTACTTC
TRBV7-6	-	-	TRBJ1-3	CASATDPSSGNTIYF	TGTGCCAGCGCCACGGATCCTTCCTCTGGAAACACCATATATTTT
TRBV14	-	TRBD1	TRBJ2-7	CASSQGFPGTGEDEQYF	TGTGCCAGCAGCCAAGGTTTCCCGGGGACAGGGGAAGACGAGCAGTACTTC
TRBV6-4	once	-	TRBJ2-3	CASSDSLTGPDTQYF	TGTGCCAGCAGTGACTCACTAACAGGCCCAGATACGCAGTATTTT
TRBV29-1	-	-	TRBJ2-7	CSVGGAADSYEQYF	TGCAGCGTTGGAGGGGCAGCGGACTCCTACGAGCAGTACTTC
TRBV7-9	-	-	TRBJ1-2	CASTDGGVSNYGYTF	TGTGCCAGCACCGATGGAGGGGTTTCTAACTATGGCTACACCTTC
TRBV9	-	-	TRBJ1-2	CASSVEGPNYGYTF	TGTGCCAGCAGCGTAGAGGGGCCGAACTATGGCTACACCTTC
TRBV4-1	once	-	TRBJ2-5	CASSPGALSGETQYF	TGCGCCAGCAGCCCCGGGGCCCTTTCGGGGGAGACCCAGTACTTC
TRBV12-3/TRBV12-4	-	TRBD2	TRBJ2-7	CASSPGLAGLTYEQYF	TGTGCCAGCAGTCCGGGACTAGCGGGGTTAACCTACGAGCAGTACTTC
TRBV3-1	-	TRBD2	TRBJ2-1	CASSPQRELTYNEQFF	TGTGCCAGCAGCCCACAGCGGGAGTTGACTTACAATGAGCAGTTCTTC
TRBV4-1	-	TRBD2	TRBJ2-3	CASSQGQGLATDTQYF	TGCGCCAGCAGCCAAGGGCAGGGACTAGCAACAGATACGCAGTATTTT
TRBV7-3	-	TRBD2	TRBJ2-7	CASSLTSGDYEQYF	TGTGCCAGCAGCTTAACTAGCGGGGACTACGAGCAGTACTTC
TRBV2	-	-	TRBJ2-1	CASRNPGDEQFF	TGTGCCAGCCGAAACCCAGGGGATGAGCAGTTCTTC
TRBV24-1	once	-	TRBJ2-2	CATSGEGGELFF	TGTGCCACCAGTGGAGAAGGCGGGGAGCTGTTTTTT
TRBV7-2	-	-	TRBJ2-5	CASTVLLGTLETQYF	TGTGCCAGCACCGTACTTCTTGGGACGTTAGAGACCCAGTACTTC
TRBV28	-	-	TRBJ2-2	CASSLEGVAGELFF	TGTGCCAGCAGTTTAGAGGGGGTAGCCGGGGAGCTGTTTTTT
TRBV6-2/TRBV6-3	-	-	TRBJ2-1	CASQLAQEGWYNEQFF	TGTGCCAGCCAACTTGCCCAGGAGGGTTGGTACAATGAGCAGTTCTTC
TRBV19	-	-	TRBJ2-1	CASSIAQSAGYNEQFF	TGTGCCAGTAGTATAGCTCAGAGTGCAGGGTACAATGAGCAGTTCTTC
TRBV27	-	TRBD2	TRBJ2-1	CAIGLAVYNEQFF	TGTGCCATCGGACTAGCGGTATACAATGAGCAGTTCTTC
TRBV7-2	-	-	TRBJ2-7	CASCFRWGYEQYF	TGTGCCAGCTGCTTCAGGTGGGGCTACGAGCAGTACTTC
TRBV2	-	-	TRBJ1-5	CASHYGRGTQPQHF	TGTGCCAGTCACTATGGGAGGGGCACTCAGCCCCAGCATTTT
TRBV28	-	-	TRBJ1-5	CASSLLQGLNQPQHF	TGTGCCAGCAGTCTCCTACAGGGTCTAAATCAGCCCCAGCATTTT
TRBV12-3/TRBV12-4	-	-	TRBJ1-2	CASSFGPGAGDYGYTF	TGTGCCAGCAGTTTTGGGCCAGGGGCGGGGGACTATGGCTACACCTTC
TRBV12-3/TRBV12-4	-	TRBD1	TRBJ2-3	CASSFSLGGSGAFTDTQYF	TGTGCCAGCAGTTTTAGTTTAGGGGGCAGTGGGGCCTTCACAGATACGCAGTATTTT
TRBV19	-	-	TRBJ2-7	CASSIPGTYEQYF	TGTGCCAGTAGTATTCCCGGGACCTACGAGCAGTACTTC
TRBV20-1	-	-	TRBJ2-7	CSAILAGTEQYF	TGCAGTGCTATTCTCGCAGGGACCGAGCAGTACTTC
TRBV6-4	-	TRBD1	TRBJ2-3	CASSATGEYTDTQYF	TGTGCCAGCAGTGCCACAGGGGAGTACACAGATACGCAGTATTTT